A single T cell receptor (beta chain) is shown here with its context. Data came from immunoSEQ multiplex PCR; TCRdb stores just in-frame clones and leaves some out. The sample has around 68,000 clones, 80% to 90% seen once. This sample is part of a study of OX40 agonist ivuxolimab in advanced cancers. The TCR sequence derives from an adult with an advanced solid tumor such as melanoma, head and neck, liver or kidney cancer. The specimen was CD4+ or CD8+ T cells sorted from blood, collected in a trial of the OX40 agonist ivuxolimab.

CDR3 residues: CASSYKTSRYNEQFF. As DNA, the CDR3 is TGTGCCAGCAGTTATAAAACTAGCCGCTACAATGAGCAGTTCTTC. This chain joins TRBV6-6 and TRBJ2-1; TRBD2 might be the D (6 bases). Germline CDR1 is MNHNY and CDR2 is SVGAGI (reference sequence). V gave up 3 bases and J gave up 3 bases, with 12 bases separating them. The length of the CDR3 is 15 residues.